The present T cell receptor (beta chain) was sequenced within a study of blood T cell repertoires in COVID-19. Study as a whole: Samples came from the United States, Italy and Spain, spanning acute and convalescent COVID-19. The cDNA or gDNA used as material had been derived from T cells, B-cell-depleted T cells, or PBMCs.

In the authors' workflow: Amplification from reference gene primers served as the basis for estimated nucleated cell counts. Sequencing was performed with immunoSEQ multiplex PCR; in TCRdb, only in-frame clones are kept and a portion is missing. The V and J calls and the clone size are those of that table, but D and trimming were determined from the DNA. The sample yields some 110,000 clones, 80% to 90% seen once. After removal of 4 bases from V and 4 bases from J, the junction contained 12 bases not matched to a gene. CDR1 and CDR2 from the germline V gene are SGHDT and YYEEEE. The CDR3 totals 17 residues.

The J gene is TRBJ2-2, the V gene TRBV5-6; 8 bases align to TRBD2. The sample was peripheral blood. The sequence came from a man between 65 and 80 years old who had recovered from COVID-19. The CDR3: CASSRTTSGRGTGELFF. CDR3 nucleotide sequence: TGTGCCAGCAGCCGAACCACTAGCGGTCGTGGCACCGGGGAGCTGTTTTTT.